The text below deals with one TCR beta chain. The antigen it recognizes is unknown. Per-base quality was not reported, and no clone a single base away is much larger than it. These data belong to a study of T cell repertoires in Merkel cell carcinoma (dated by TCRdb to about 2019). About the investigation overall: Patients with prior intralesional immunotherapy or systemic immune checkpoint blockade before the biopsy were excluded. To be included, a participant needed a diagnosis of MCPyV-positive Merkel cell carcinoma and tumor-infiltrating lymphocytes that had been successfully expanded in vitro. Tetramer sorting, cloning and paired TCR sequencing of expanded tumor-infiltrating lymphocytes were first used to define MCPyV-specific clonotypes. The research as a whole found: The study did not examine normal tissue biopsies.

TRB CDR3 sequencing and data processing of tumor genomic DNA were performed with the immunoSEQ assay. What TCRdb holds here is the immuneACCESS table cut down to in-frame rearrangements. Part of the clones is not present; checked against another copy, under half of the missing clones reflect an unresolved V gene, and the others are unexplained. Present in this sample are about 15,000 clones, over 60% of which were seen just once. The ten biggest clones cover roughly 15% of the sample. Biopsy-confirmed MCPyV-positive Merkel cell carcinoma was present in the study subjects, and positive serum antibodies to T-antigen were found in every subject. Genomic DNA was extracted from several adjacent 10-micron frozen tumor sections without cell sorting or culture. About 5 x 5 x 5 mm of tumor biopsy tissue was frozen in optimal cutting temperature compound. In the frozen biopsy, scout sections stained with hematoxylin and eosin confirmed abundant Merkel cell carcinoma and infiltrating cells.

Measured from the cysteine to the phenylalanine, the CDR3 is 15 residues long. Only CDR3 DNA is held: 45 bases, read in frame from base 1. The germline V end is reduced by 6 bases and the J end by 8 bases; junction bases left unmatched: 15. Taken from the germline V gene, the CDR1 and CDR2 loops are MNHEY and SVGAGI. Recombination joined TRBV6-5 with TRBJ1-1; the central 7 bases match TRBD1. The receptor was derived from an adult with Merkel cell carcinoma. Material: tumor tissue. The CDR3 loop reads CASSLLYRGPGEAFF. The DNA sequence follows: TGTGCCAGCAGCCTCCTCTACAGGGGACCGGGGGAAGCTTTCTTT.